This T cell receptor beta chain was captured in a study of technical replicates of blood from several donors. Here immunoSEQ multiplex PCR was the method, and the copy in TCRdb shows in-frame clones only, minus some. The sample holds approximately 70,000 clones, just under 97% seen once. This clone was detected only once. The V gene lost 3 bases and the J gene lost 2 bases, with 6 bases spanning the gap. The CDR3 contains 12 residues. Germline lookup yields CDR1 SQVTM and CDR2 ANQGSEA. The rearrangement joins TRBV29-1 to TRBJ2-3; D is perhaps TRBD2 (5 bases). The source is a human donor in good health. Material: T cells isolated from PBMCs. CDR3 sequence reads: CSVERDTDTQYF. CDR3 DNA sequence: TGCAGCGTTGAGAGGGACACAGATACGCAGTATTTT.